Following are 18 T cell receptor beta chains from one sample sequenced in a study of post-analysis software for immune sequencing data. Findings and caveats of the study: In patients, five TRBV segments were more frequent than in controls, with TRBV5-6, TRBV5-1 and TRBV20-1 among them.

These receptors lack a known antigen. TCR beta cDNA libraries had unique molecular identifiers. TCRdb independently ran MiXCR on the PCR reads; one entry per CDR3 protein. The sample includes about 770,000 distinct CDR3 sequences, about 45% seen only once; the top ten take roughly 4.9%. Sequencing input: blood. Source of these receptors: a girl aged 10 to 17 with multiple sclerosis.

The chain couples TRBV29-1 to TRBJ2-1, with D perhaps matching TRBD2 (6 bases). V shed 6 bases and J shed 8 bases, with 23 bases lying between them. The germline V gene encodes CDR1 SQVTM and CDR2 ANQGSEA. The CDR3 covers 15 residues. CDR3 residues: CSVSLWLDSGDEQFF. The CDR3 nucleotides read TGCAGCGTCTCCCTTTGGCTGGACTCGGGAGATGAGCAGTTCTTC.

V is TRBV29-1 and J is TRBJ1-1; D is undetermined. From germline, CDR1 is SQVTM and CDR2 ANQGSEA. The CDR3 runs 13 residues. The V end was cut by 6 bases, the J end by 3 bases, with 14 bases between. CDR3: CSVERGGDTEAFF. In nucleotides, the CDR3 is TGCAGCGTGGAGCGAGGAGGAGACACTGAAGCTTTCTTT.

The V gene is TRBV9, the J gene TRBJ2-7; D remains unclear. The CDR3 totals 13 residues. Trimming cost V 4 bases and J 7 bases, with 15 bases left between them. The germline gives CDR1 SGDLS, CDR2 YYNGEE. The CDR3: CASSPGPQREQYF. In DNA, the CDR3 is TGTGCCAGCAGCCCCGGGCCACAGCGTGAGCAGTACTTC.

This clonotype turned up a few times. The chain carries TRBV6-5 and TRBJ2-1; the match to TRBD2 covers 10 bases. The germline gives CDR1 MNHEY, CDR2 SVGAGI. Trimming took 6 bases from V and 3 from J; bases not matched to a gene: 5. CDR3 size: 15 residues. The CDR3 bases are TGTGCCAGCAGCCACCGGACTAGCGGCTACAATGAGCAGTTCTTC. Residues: CASSHRTSGYNEQFF.

The V call is TRBV6-4, the J call TRBJ2-3, with TRBD2 matching over 13 bases. CDR1 is MRHNA and CDR2 is SNTAGT in the germline V gene. Unmatched junction bases numbered 11, after V lost 2 bases and J lost 0 bases. The CDR3 is made up of 20 amino acids. The CDR3 loop is CASSDIPGTSGNPSTDTQYF. The CDR3 DNA is TGTGCCAGCAGTGACATCCCCGGGACTAGCGGGAACCCTAGCACAGATACGCAGTATTTT.

The sample holds a few counts of this clonotype. At one boundary the junction diverges from the germline segment, which might be a read error. V gene TRBV7-7 combines with J gene TRBJ2-5, with 10 nucleotides matching TRBD2. The CDR3 runs to 15 residues. The germline V gene encodes CDR1 SSHAT and CDR2 FNYEAQ (reference sequence). This chain's CDR3 is CASSGGVSPQETQYF. CDR3 bases: TGTGCTAGCAGCGGGGGGGTGTCCCCACAAGAGACCCAGTACTTC.

This clonotype appeared a few times. The chain uses TRBV28 and TRBJ2-6; D possibly corresponds to TRBD2 (5 bases). Germline V gives CDR1 MDHEN, CDR2 SYDVKM. V lost 10 bases, J lost 2 bases, and 15 bases lay in between. There are 15 residues in the CDR3. The chain's CDR3 is CATCNLGAGANVLTF. CDR3 nucleotides: TGTGCCACCTGCAACCTCGGGGCTGGGGCCAACGTCCTGACTTTC.

The V call is TRBV5-1, the J call TRBJ1-1; D unresolved. The CDR3 is 14 residues long. The germline V gene has CDR1 SGHRS and CDR2 YFSETQ. V was cut by 4 bases and J by 1 base, with 11 bases left in between. This chain's CDR3 is CASSHGVGNTEAFF. CDR3 bases: TGCGCCAGCAGCCACGGGGTAGGGAACACTGAAGCTTTCTTT.

This chain connects TRBV7-2 to TRBJ2-3; 7 bases align to TRBD2. The germline V gene has CDR1 SGHTA and CDR2 FQGNSA. V trimming: 4 bases; J trimming: 3 bases; junction bases outside the gene matches: 4. This CDR3 has 14 residues. This CDR3 reads CASSSGGRTDTQYF. The CDR3 region has the DNA TGTGCCAGCAGCTCGGGAGGCAGGACAGATACGCAGTATTTT.

This chain joins TRBV9 and TRBJ2-5; D remains ambiguous. The V end lost 0 bases, the J end lost 1 base, and 13 bases lay between the germline ends. The CDR3 contains 16 residues. Germline values: CDR1 SGDLS, CDR2 YYNGEE. The CDR3 coding sequence is TGTGCCAGCAGCGTAGGGGGAAGACGGCCCCAAGAGACCCAGTACTTC. Translation: CASSVGGRRPQETQYF.

V is TRBV12-3 or TRBV12-4 and J is TRBJ2-3, with 8 bases aligning to TRBD2. The CDR3 is 17 residues long. V lost 5 bases and J lost 4; bases outside the gene matches: 14. CDR3 in DNA: TGTGCCAGCAGTCCTATGATAGCGGGAAATTTCGCAGATACGCAGTATTTT. This codes for CASSPMIAGNFADTQYF.

This clonotype was seen a few times. The J gene is TRBJ1-2, the V gene TRBV6-5, with D uncertain. This CDR3 is built from 13 residues. V was pared by 3 bases and J by 2 bases, with 7 bases between. Germline CDR1 MNHEY, CDR2 SVGAGI. CDR3 amino acids: CASSYSPNYGYTF. The CDR3 bases are TGTGCCAGCAGTTATTCACCGAACTATGGCTACACCTTC.

The chain employs TRBV7-9 and TRBJ2-5; D possibly corresponds to TRBD1 (6 bases). The CDR3 sequence is 16 residues long. V lost 1 base, J lost 2 bases, and 14 bases lay in between. CDR1 and CDR2 from the germline V gene are SEHNR and FQNEAQ (reference sequence). DNA for the CDR3: TGTGCCAGCAGCTTAGGAACGCAGGGGTATCAAGAGACCCAGTACTTC. It specifies CASSLGTQGYQETQYF.

V is TRBV12-3 or TRBV12-4 and J is TRBJ2-1, with a possible D match to TRBD2 (5 bases). CDR3 length equals 14 residues. The V gene lost 7 bases and the J gene lost 6 bases, with 16 bases spanning the gap. The CDR3 here is CASNRAPGGNEQFF. The CDR3 DNA follows: TGTGCCAGCAATCGGGCACCCGGAGGCAATGAGCAGTTCTTC.

This clonotype was seen more than once but under ten times. This rearrangement joins TRBV4-3 to TRBJ1-2; D perhaps matches TRBD1 (5 bases). The ends were cut back, 0 bases at V and 8 bases at J, with 13 bases in the middle. This CDR3 has 14 residues. Per the germline V gene, CDR1 is LGHNA and CDR2 is YSLEER. The CDR3 DNA follows: TGCGCCAGCAGCCAAGAGTGGCAGGGCGGCGGCTACACCTTC. This gives the protein CASSQEWQGGGYTF.

A few counts support this clonotype. The rearrangement uses TRBV15 and TRBJ2-1, with TRBD1 as a possible D gene (6 bases). Deletions cut 0 bases from V and 0 bases from J, with 9 bases between. Germline CDR1 and CDR2: LNHNV and YYDKDF (reference sequence). This CDR3 has 16 residues. The CDR3 reads CATSREGTTSYNEQFF. CDR3 nucleotides: TGTGCCACCAGCAGAGAAGGGACAACCTCCTACAATGAGCAGTTCTTC.

This clonotype was counted only a few times. The genes are TRBV29-1 and TRBJ1-2, with D maybe TRBD1 (5 bases). V lost 3 bases and J lost 2, with 13 bases in between. CDR1 is SQVTM, CDR2 ANQGSEA, per germline. This CDR3 is 14 amino acids long. The CDR3 reads CSVDPRGLNYGYTF. The CDR3 bases are TGCAGCGTTGACCCTCGGGGCCTGAACTATGGCTACACCTTC.

The rearrangement joins TRBV5-5 to TRBJ2-7; weak D call: TRBD2 (5 bases). The CDR3 has 16 amino acids. CDR1 is SGHKS and CDR2 is YYEKEE in the germline V gene (reference sequence). V lost 4 bases, J lost 3 bases, and 20 bases lay in between. CDR3 loop: CASSMGASRTLYEQYF. As DNA, the CDR3 is TGTGCCAGCAGCATGGGAGCCTCGAGGACCCTCTACGAGCAGTACTTC.